The entry below gives a single T cell receptor (beta chain) sequence along with its context. Its antigen is still unknown. The data were obtained in a study of cytomegalovirus exposure and HLA in healthy donors. The wider study: Some 180 million T cells yielded 117 million unique TCR beta sequences in earlier analysis. The early release's HLA-typed donors yielded 65 million to 85 million unique TCRs. Study-wide results and limits: Reported performance of the classifier showed diagnosis of cytomegalovirus status with high specificity and sensitivity. Immune exposure information available was restricted to CMV serostatus.

The PCR had 60 Vbeta and 13 Jbeta primers. Only in-frame clones appear in the TCRdb table, and some are missing; sequencing was by immunoSEQ multiplex PCR. The sample lists over 70,000 clones; roughly two thirds were seen once. The J segment lost 1 base and the V segment lost 5 bases, leaving 4 bases of the junction unmatched. The CDR3 covers 15 residues. Per germline, CDR1 LGHNT and CDR2 FRNRAP. This sequence originates from a man between 35 and 55 years old in good health and CMV-seropositive. Sequencing was performed on PBMCs. This chain connects TRBV12-5 to TRBJ2-7; 11 nucleotides align to TRBD1. The CDR3 DNA reads TGTGCTAGTGGTACGGGGACAGGGGGTTCCTACGAGCAGTACTTC. The encoded protein is CASGTGTGGSYEQYF.